The TCR beta chain described here comes from a study of blood T cell repertoires in COVID-19. Study details: Italy, Spain and the United States were the sources of the convalescent and acute COVID-19 samples.

The data were produced by immunoSEQ multiplex PCR, yet TCRdb's version contains in-frame clones alone and is incomplete. The profile shows hundreds of thousands of clones, roughly nine tenths of them singletons. This CDR3 has 15 amino acids. V was clipped by 2 bases and J by 1 base, with 12 bases between them. The germline V gene encodes CDR1 ENHRY and CDR2 SYGVKD. This clone was picked up one time. This sequence was found in a woman aged 45-60 years who had been exposed to COVID-19. Sequenced sample: PBMCs or T cells enriched from blood (not recorded which). V and J are TRBV10-3 and TRBJ2-7, with D tentatively TRBD1 (6 bases). The CDR3 protein is CAISEGDIMSYEQYF. The CDR3 DNA reads TGTGCCATCAGTGAGGGGGACATAATGTCCTACGAGCAGTACTTC.